The subject of this entry is one T cell receptor (beta chain). Per the original data handling: Researchers report that nucleated cell counts were estimated from reference gene primer amplification. Clones were sequenced by immunoSEQ multiplex PCR, and TCRdb holds only the in-frame ones, with some missing. The V and J calls and clone size were taken over from that table, and D and trimming were inferred from the DNA. The sample holds a few hundred thousand clones, over 75% seen once. These data originate in a study of blood T cell repertoires in COVID-19. Whole-study context: Either two negative PCRs, clearance, or symptom resolution qualified Cohort 3 donors as recovered.

Germline V gene data show CDR1 as SNHLY and CDR2 as FYNNEI. V lost 7 bases and J 3 bases, leaving 11 bases between the germline ends. This CDR3 is built from 13 residues. Cohorts were determined from participant-reported clinical history. This chain connects TRBV2 to TRBJ2-3; a possible D gene is TRBD2 (5 bases). Material: PBMCs or T cells enriched from blood (not recorded which). This TCR derives from a man aged 40-49 years in a cohort exposed to, infected with or recovered from COVID-19 (not recorded which). DNA for the CDR3: TGTGCCAGCACTAGAACGGGGACAGATACGCAGTATTTT. Translated, it gives CASTRTGTDTQYF.